This TCR beta chain is drawn from a study of regulatory T cells in long-lasting Graves disease. Germline V gene sequence: CDR1 SGHRS, CDR2 YFSETQ. The length of the CDR3 is 15 residues. Trimming removed 4 bases from V and 2 bases from J; junction bases left unmatched: 5. CDR3-region Arm-PCR and iRepertoire HTBI primers produced the TCR beta libraries. TCRdb analysed the multiplex PCR reads with MiXCR anew, one entry per CDR3 protein. The table records about 440,000 distinct CDR3 sequences, under 15% of them present only once. This clonotype was counted many times. As to time point: newly diagnosed GD, antithyroid drugs for less than 3 months. PBMC-extracted RNA yielded the TCR library. EDTA tubes were used for drawing around 9 milliliters of peripheral blood. The same data also contributed to another study, on T cells in Graves' hyperthyroidism and ophthalmopathy. That source adds: With a duration under 2 months, the hyperthyroidism was newly diagnosed in patients aged 18 to 65.

The rearrangement links TRBV5-1 to TRBJ2-1; 8 bases align to TRBD2. This TCR was recovered from a woman in her 30s with Graves disease. This specimen was peripheral blood mononuclear cells (PBMCs), taken at new diagnosis, from a patient treated with antithyroid drugs. This CDR3 reads CASSRSGRPYNEQFF. The CDR3 nucleotides are TGCGCCAGCAGCCGCAGCGGGAGACCCTACAATGAGCAGTTCTTC.